This entry lists 18 T cell receptor beta chains sequenced from one sample in a study of OX40 agonist ivuxolimab in advanced cancers. The data were produced by immunoSEQ multiplex PCR, yet TCRdb's version contains in-frame clones alone and is incomplete. The profile covers about 100,000 clones, with around 91% appearing a single time and about 0.15% taken by the ten largest. The sample here was CD4+ or CD8+ T cells sorted from blood, taken in a trial of the OX40 agonist ivuxolimab. The receptors derive from an adult with an advanced solid tumor such as melanoma, head and neck, liver or kidney cancer.

This sequence joins TRBV5-1 and TRBJ1-1, with D maybe TRBD1 (6 bases). This CDR3 is 15 amino acids long. Germline V lookup: CDR1 SGHRS, CDR2 YFSETQ. The ends were cut back, 3 bases at V and 2 bases at J, with 14 bases in the middle. The CDR3 loop is CASSSIQGGNTEAFF. The CDR3 region has the DNA TGCGCCAGCAGCTCCATCCAAGGGGGTAACACTGAAGCTTTCTTT.

The chain links TRBV27 to TRBJ2-7, with D perhaps assigned TRBD1 or TRBD2 (5 bases each). This CDR3 spans 14 amino acids. V was pared by 2 bases and J by 5 bases, with 13 bases between. Per germline, CDR1 MNHEY and CDR2 SMNVEV (reference sequence). The CDR3 coding sequence is TGTGCCAGCAGTTTAAATGGGGTGGGGGACGAGCAGTACTTC. Protein: CASSLNGVGDEQYF.

The CDR3 loop is CATSRAGGTDTQYF. Here the CDR3 DNA reads TGTGCCACCAGCAGAGCGGGGGGCACAGATACGCAGTATTTT. The genes are TRBV15 and TRBJ2-3, with D maybe TRBD2 (6 bases). V dropped 1 base and J dropped 1 base, with 6 bases sitting between them. The CDR3 is made up of 14 amino acids. Per the germline V gene, CDR1 is LNHNV and CDR2 is YYDKDF (reference sequence).

The chain is built from TRBV6-4 and TRBJ2-1; D possibly corresponds to TRBD2 (6 bases). The CDR3 is made up of 15 amino acids. Trimming removed 5 bases from V and 3 bases from J, with 14 bases in between. Per germline, CDR1 MRHNA and CDR2 SNTAGT. For the CDR3, the DNA is TGTGCCAGCAGTAAGGACTACGGGAACTACAATGAGCAGTTCTTC. It codes for CASSKDYGNYNEQFF.

The gene calls are TRBV10-3 and TRBJ1-6, with TRBD1 as a possible D gene (5 bases). Germline CDR1 reads ENHRY; CDR2 reads SYGVKD. This CDR3 region has 14 residues. V dropped 5 bases and J dropped 9 bases, with 14 bases sitting between them. For the CDR3, the DNA is TGTGCCATCAGTTCCGACAGTAATTTTTCACCCCTCCACTTT. It specifies CAISSDSNFSPLHF.

The chain has TRBV18 and TRBJ2-7, with TRBD2 identical over 10 bases. The germline V gene encodes CDR1 KGHSH and CDR2 LQKENI. The CDR3 sequence is 17 residues long. Germline trimming cut 0 bases from V and 0 bases from J; bases unmatched to any gene: 5. CDR3 amino acids: CASSPPGLADSSYEQYF. CDR3 in DNA: TGTGCCAGCTCACCACCCGGACTAGCGGATAGCTCCTACGAGCAGTACTTC.

CDR3 DNA: TGTGCCAGCAGTTCCCGACTAGCGGGGCTCCTCGCAGATACGCAGTATTTT. It specifies CASSSRLAGLLADTQYF. This chain connects TRBV27 to TRBJ2-3; 11 positions agree with TRBD2. Per germline, CDR1 MNHEY and CDR2 SMNVEV (reference sequence). V lost 4 bases and J lost 4; bases outside the gene matches: 10. The CDR3 has 17 amino acids.

This rearrangement joins TRBV7-8 to TRBJ2-7; TRBD1 matches 8 bases. The V gene's germline CDR1 is SGHVS and CDR2 FQNEAQ. The CDR3 has 14 amino acids. The ends lost 1 base at V and 6 bases at J; junction bases unmatched: 5. DNA for the CDR3: TGTGCCAGCAGCTTAGGACAGGGGATCGGCGAGCAGTACTTC. Translated, it gives CASSLGQGIGEQYF.

The chain is built from TRBV7-8 and TRBJ2-1; 9 positions agree with TRBD1. Germline-derived CDR1 and CDR2 are SGHVS and FQNEAQ. Trimming removed 5 bases from V and 8 bases from J; junction bases left unmatched: 10. CDR3 size: 15 residues. This CDR3 reads CASSPINRGPHEQFF. In DNA, the CDR3 is TGTGCCAGCAGCCCTATAAACAGGGGGCCCCATGAGCAGTTCTTC.

The genes are TRBV27 and TRBJ1-3; no reliable D call. Trimming pared 0 bases from V and 1 base from J, leaving 1 base between. CDR3 length: 13 amino acids. Germline V gives CDR1 MNHEY, CDR2 SMNVEV (reference sequence). The CDR3 nucleotides read TGTGCCAGCAGTTTATCGTCTGGAAACACCATATATTTT. Translation gives CASSLSSGNTIYF.

V usage is TRBV6-8 and J usage is TRBJ2-3; 9 bases agree with TRBD2. CDR3 length: 20 amino acids. CDR1 and CDR2 (germline): MNHGY, SAAAGT. V gave up 10 bases and J gave up 0 bases; unmatched junction bases: 23. In DNA, the CDR3 is TGTGCCACCCCCCTCGAGGTCCAGCGGGGGGCCTCCGGGAGCACAGATACGCAGTATTTT. It encodes CATPLEVQRGASGSTDTQYF.

This chain links TRBV5-1 with TRBJ1-1, with 10 bases aligning to TRBD1. The CDR3 has 15 amino acids. Germline lookup yields CDR1 SGHRS and CDR2 YFSETQ. The trim removed 4 bases at V and 1 base at J, leaving 4 bases unmatched. CDR3 sequence: CASSGGQGTNTEAFF. CDR3 sequence (DNA): TGCGCCAGCAGCGGGGGACAGGGGACGAACACTGAAGCTTTCTTT. Combining the CDR3 with reference TRBV5-1 and TRBJ1-1 gives the whole variable domain KAGVTQTPRYLIKTRGQQVTLSCSPISGHRSVSWYQQTPGQGLQFLFEYFSETQRNKGNFPGRFSGRQFSNSRSEMNVSTLELGDSALYLCASSGGQGTNTEAFFGQGTRLTVV.

This clone was seen only a few times. The V gene is TRBV5-1, the J gene TRBJ1-2; tentatively, D is TRBD1 (5 bases). Germline-derived CDR1 and CDR2 are SGHRS and YFSETQ. Trimming removed 0 bases from V and 0 bases from J, with 15 bases in between. The CDR3 is made up of 17 amino acids. The CDR3 reads CASSLALGPLANYGYTF. The DNA of the CDR3 is TGCGCCAGCAGCTTGGCCTTGGGACCCCTAGCTAACTATGGCTACACCTTC. The complete variable domain, with remaining parts taken from reference TRBV5-1 and TRBJ1-2, reads KAGVTQTPRYLIKTRGQQVTLSCSPISGHRSVSWYQQTPGQGLQFLFEYFSETQRNKGNFPGRFSGRQFSNSRSEMNVSTLELGDSALYLCASSLALGPLANYGYTFGSGTRLTVV.

J is TRBJ1-3 and V is TRBV10-1; possibly TRBD1 for D (5 bases). Trimming stripped 6 bases from V and 2 bases from J, with 11 bases between. This CDR3 is built from 14 residues. Germline V gives CDR1 WNHNN, CDR2 SYGVQD (reference sequence). As DNA, the CDR3 is TGCGCCAGCAGCGCGGGGGATCCTGGAAACACCATATATTTT. It encodes CASSAGDPGNTIYF.

This clone was seen a single time. The chain carries TRBV25-1 and TRBJ1-4; maybe TRBD1 (6 bases). The germline CDR1 and CDR2 sequences are MGHDK and SYGVNS. V lost 5 bases to trimming and J lost 5 bases, with 9 bases between them. The CDR3 runs 13 residues. The CDR3 protein is CASSLGGNEKLFF. The CDR3 region has the DNA TGTGCCAGCAGTCTAGGGGGAAATGAAAAACTGTTTTTT.

The chain employs TRBV6-1 and TRBJ1-2, with D uncertain. V lost 7 bases and J lost 2, with 14 bases in between. CDR1 is MNHNS and CDR2 is SASEGT in the germline V gene. This CDR3 is 14 amino acids long. CDR3 in amino acids: CASKNPLPNYGYTF. CDR3 nucleotide sequence: TGTGCCAGCAAAAACCCTCTACCGAACTATGGCTACACCTTC.

The gene calls are TRBV30 and TRBJ2-7; 10 positions match TRBD2. This CDR3 has 15 amino acids. Per the germline V gene, CDR1 is GTSNPN and CDR2 is SVGIG (reference sequence). The trim removed 3 bases at V and 4 bases at J, leaving 9 bases unmatched. This CDR3 reads CAWREHSGGPYEQYF. CDR3 coding DNA: TGTGCCTGGAGGGAACATAGCGGGGGGCCGTACGAGCAGTACTTC.

V is TRBV10-1 and J is TRBJ2-7; D is unresolved. The CDR3 runs 12 residues. Deletions cut 5 bases from V and 3 bases from J, with 8 bases between. Germline assignment: CDR1 WNHNN and CDR2 SYGVQD (reference sequence). The CDR3 DNA reads TGCGCCAGCAGTAAACACCGCTACGAGCAGTACTTC. Translation gives CASSKHRYEQYF.